Listed here are 8 T cell receptor beta chains from one sample, sequenced in a study of blood T cell repertoires in COVID-19 (dated by TCRdb to 2020 to 2021). Libraries were built with the immunoSEQ multiplex PCR assay. TCRdb retrieved this table from immuneACCESS and kept in-frame rearrangements only. Not all clones are present; in checked studies, unresolved V genes account for under half, and no reason is known for the remainder. The sample table contains 120,000 to 150,000 clones; only one count was recorded for roughly 84% of them. Roughly 8.7% of the sample goes to the ten largest clones. Source material: peripheral blood. These receptors originate from a man between 25 and 39 years old with COVID-19, enrolled during active disease.

The J gene is TRBJ1-1, the V gene TRBV10-3, with D unresolved. V dropped 3 bases and J dropped 1 base, with 9 bases sitting between them. Germline V gene data show CDR1 as ENHRY and CDR2 as SYGVKD. The CDR3 spans 14 residues. In DNA form, the CDR3 reads TGTGCCATCAGTGACGGCGGAGGGAACACTGAAGCTTTCTTT. Translation: CAISDGGGNTEAFF.

The chain uses TRBV6-5 and TRBJ1-3, with D perhaps matching TRBD1 (6 bases). This CDR3 spans 11 amino acids. Trimming took 10 bases from V and 9 from J, leaving 13 bases between them. The germline gives CDR1 MNHEY, CDR2 SVGAGI. CDR3 sequence reads: CATGQRSTIYF. The CDR3 nucleotides read TGTGCCACGGGACAACGGAGCACCATATATTTT.

This rearrangement joins TRBV19 to TRBJ1-3; maybe TRBD1 (5 bases). Germline CDR1 LNHDA, CDR2 SQIVND (reference sequence). This CDR3 region has 16 residues. The V end lost 2 bases, the J end lost 4 bases, and 15 bases lay between the germline ends. CDR3 DNA: TGTGCCAGTAGTATATTTTTAACAGGTCCAGGAAACACCATATATTTT. It translates to CASSIFLTGPGNTIYF.

The V gene is TRBV6-5, the J gene TRBJ2-1; 10 nucleotides line up with TRBD1. After removal of 7 bases from V and 6 bases from J, the junction contained 9 bases not matched to a gene. Germline assignment: CDR1 MNHEY and CDR2 SVGAGI. There are 15 residues in the CDR3. The CDR3 DNA is TGTGCCAGCAAAATCGACAGGGGGCAAGGCAATGAGCAGTTCTTC. Translation gives CASKIDRGQGNEQFF.

This clone was detected only a few times. V and J are TRBV10-3 and TRBJ2-1, with 9 bases identical to TRBD2. CDR1 is ENHRY and CDR2 is SYGVKD in the germline V gene. V was pared by 2 bases and J by 9 bases, with 8 bases of the junction left unmatched. The CDR3 loop spans 15 amino acids. DNA of the CDR3: TGTGCCATCAGTGAGGAAGCGGGAGGACCGGTTGAGCAGTTCTTC. Translated: CAISEEAGGPVEQFF.

This chain joins TRBV5-1 and TRBJ2-7, with 11 nucleotides matching TRBD2. V trimming: 0 bases; J trimming: 5 bases; junction bases outside the gene matches: 7. This CDR3 is built from 16 residues. CDR1 and CDR2 (germline): SGHRS, YFSETQ. CDR3 residues: CASSLAILAGVDEQYF. The CDR3, as DNA: TGCGCCAGCAGCTTGGCCATACTAGCGGGAGTGGACGAGCAGTACTTC.

This chain joins TRBV27 and TRBJ2-7; 8 nucleotides match TRBD2. The trim removed 4 bases at V and 2 bases at J, leaving 7 bases unmatched. Per the germline V gene, CDR1 is MNHEY and CDR2 is SMNVEV (reference sequence). This CDR3 contains 15 residues. CDR3 sequence (DNA): TGTGCCAGCAGTTCACCCGGAGCGGGAGCCTACGAGCAGTACTTC. The encoded protein is CASSSPGAGAYEQYF.

The chain recombines TRBV10-3 with TRBJ2-5; TRBD2 agrees at 7 bases. The CDR3 consists of 13 residues. V lost 5 bases to trimming and J lost 5 bases; unmatched junction nucleotides: 5. Germline V lookup: CDR1 ENHRY, CDR2 SYGVKD. Here the CDR3 reads CAISLGREETQYF. The CDR3 DNA sequence: TGTGCCATCAGTTTAGGGAGGGAGGAGACCCAGTACTTC.